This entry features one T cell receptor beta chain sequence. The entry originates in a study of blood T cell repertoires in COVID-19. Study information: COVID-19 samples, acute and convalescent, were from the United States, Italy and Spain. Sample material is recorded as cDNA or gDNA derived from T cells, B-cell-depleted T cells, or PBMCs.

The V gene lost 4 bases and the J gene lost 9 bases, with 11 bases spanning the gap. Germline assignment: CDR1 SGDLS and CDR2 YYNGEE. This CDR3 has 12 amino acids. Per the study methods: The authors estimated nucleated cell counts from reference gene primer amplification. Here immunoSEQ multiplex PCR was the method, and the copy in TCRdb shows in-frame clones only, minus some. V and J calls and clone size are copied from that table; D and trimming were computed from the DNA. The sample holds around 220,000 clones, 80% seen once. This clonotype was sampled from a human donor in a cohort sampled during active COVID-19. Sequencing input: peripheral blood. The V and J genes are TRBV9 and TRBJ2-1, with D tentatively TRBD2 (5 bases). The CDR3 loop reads CASSSTMVEQFF. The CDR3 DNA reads TGTGCCAGCAGCTCGACTATGGTTGAGCAGTTCTTC.